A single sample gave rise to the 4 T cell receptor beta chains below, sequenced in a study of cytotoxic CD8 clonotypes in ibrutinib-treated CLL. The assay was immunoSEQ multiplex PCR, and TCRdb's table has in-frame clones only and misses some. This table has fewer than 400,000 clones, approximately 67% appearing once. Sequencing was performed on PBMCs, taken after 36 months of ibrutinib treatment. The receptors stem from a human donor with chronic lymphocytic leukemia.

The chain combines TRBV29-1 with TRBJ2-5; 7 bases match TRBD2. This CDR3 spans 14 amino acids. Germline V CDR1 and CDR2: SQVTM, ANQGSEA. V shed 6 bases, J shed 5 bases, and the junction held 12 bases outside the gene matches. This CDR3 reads CSVATRTSWETQYF. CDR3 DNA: TGCAGCGTCGCTACAAGGACTAGTTGGGAGACCCAGTACTTC.

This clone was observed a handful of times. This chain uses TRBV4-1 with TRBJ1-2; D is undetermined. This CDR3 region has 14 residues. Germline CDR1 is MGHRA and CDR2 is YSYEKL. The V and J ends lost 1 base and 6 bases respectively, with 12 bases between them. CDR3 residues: CASSQVSYSDGYTF. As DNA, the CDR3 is TGCGCCAGCAGCCAAGTTAGCTACTCGGATGGCTACACCTTC.

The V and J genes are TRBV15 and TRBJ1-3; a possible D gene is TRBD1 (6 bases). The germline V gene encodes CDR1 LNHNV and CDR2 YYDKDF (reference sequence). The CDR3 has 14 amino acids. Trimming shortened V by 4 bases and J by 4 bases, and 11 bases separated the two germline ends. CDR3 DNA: TGTGCCACCAGCACCGGGGGCCCCGGAAACACCATATATTTT. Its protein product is CATSTGGPGNTIYF.

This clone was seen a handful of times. CDR3 residues: CASSPGTSGRETQYF. Written as DNA, the CDR3 is TGCGCCAGCAGCCCAGGGACTAGCGGGAGGGAGACCCAGTACTTC. This chain uses TRBV4-1 with TRBJ2-5, with 15 bases aligning to TRBD2. This CDR3 is 15 amino acids long. The germline CDR1 and CDR2 sequences are MGHRA and YSYEKL. The junction had 2 bases not matched to a gene; V was cut back by 4 bases and J by 5 bases.